One sample yielded the 10 T cell receptor beta chains listed below, sequenced in a study of shared clonotypes between healthy human individuals. Assay used: immunoSEQ multiplex PCR; TCRdb lists only in-frame clones, some missing. The sample shows some 680,000 clones, 55% to 85% of them seen only once. The specimen sequenced was memory CD4+ T cells sorted from blood. Subset of the sample: CD45RA-negative fraction. The origin of the receptors is a woman aged 25 to 39 in good health.

This clone showed up just a few times. J is TRBJ2-3 and V is TRBV18; 7 bases match TRBD2. The J segment lost 6 bases and the V segment lost 5 bases, leaving 5 bases of the junction unmatched. The CDR3 totals 13 residues. Looked up from germline, CDR1 is KGHSH and CDR2 is LQKENI. CDR3 protein: CASSGRREDTQYF. In DNA, the CDR3 is TGTGCCAGCTCAGGGCGGCGGGAGGATACGCAGTATTTT.

The J gene is TRBJ2-6, the V gene TRBV28, with a possible D match to TRBD1 (5 bases). CDR3 size: 14 residues. Per the germline V gene, CDR1 is MDHEN and CDR2 is SYDVKM. Deletions cut 6 bases from V and 8 bases from J, with 14 bases between. Here the CDR3 reads CASRLLDSSNVLTF. DNA of the CDR3: TGTGCCAGCAGGCTCCTTGACAGCTCCAACGTCCTGACTTTC.

The DNA for the CDR3 is TGTGCCAGTAGTATATCGAACGCGGGGCACTATGGCTACACCTTC. Amino acids: CASSISNAGHYGYTF. The rearrangement uses TRBV19 and TRBJ1-2, with D possibly matching TRBD1 (5 bases). The CDR3 is 15 amino acids. Germline V lookup: CDR1 LNHDA, CDR2 SQIVND (reference sequence). Trimming shortened V by 2 bases and J by 3 bases, and 13 bases separated the two germline ends.

The CDR3 loop reads CAWSGALSNQPQHF. Written as DNA, the CDR3 is TGTGCCTGGAGTGGGGCACTGAGCAATCAGCCCCAGCATTTT. The V gene is TRBV30, the J gene TRBJ1-5, with D hard to call. The CDR3 spans 14 residues. CDR1 GTSNPN and CDR2 SVGIG come from the germline V gene (reference sequence). The V end was cut by 1 base, the J end by 1 base, with 8 bases between.

This clone appeared a few times. CDR3 sequence: CASRPTTAYEQYF. CDR3 in DNA: TGTGCCAGCAGACCGACTACTGCCTACGAGCAGTACTTC. V is TRBV28 and J is TRBJ2-7; maybe TRBD2 (5 bases). Germline V CDR1 and CDR2: MDHEN, SYDVKM. This CDR3 has 13 residues. Deletions cut 6 bases from V and 2 bases from J, with 11 bases between. Looking up the rest from reference TRBV28 and TRBJ2-7 gives the full variable domain: DVKVTQSSRYLVKRTGEKVFLECVQDMDHENMFWYRQDPGLGLRLIYFSYDVKMKEKGDIPEGYSVSREKKERFSLILESASTNQTSMYLCASRPTTAYEQYFGPGTRLTVT.

This chain uses TRBV27 with TRBJ2-7, with 13 nucleotides matching TRBD2. CDR1 is MNHEY and CDR2 is SMNVEV in the germline V gene (reference sequence). The CDR3 has 15 residues. V was pared by 7 bases and J by 1 base, with 4 bases of the junction left unmatched. CDR3 protein: CASKSLAGGSYEQYF. The CDR3 DNA follows: TGTGCCAGCAAGTCACTAGCGGGAGGGTCCTACGAGCAGTACTTC.

The chain recombines TRBV6-1 with TRBJ2-7, with TRBD2 matching 8 bases. Per the germline V gene, CDR1 is MNHNS and CDR2 is SASEGT. The J segment lost 2 bases and the V segment lost 8 bases, leaving 5 bases of the junction unmatched. This CDR3 is built from 13 residues. CDR3 sequence (DNA): TGTGCCAGCGGGGTAGCGGGAACCTACGAGCAGTACTTC. This encodes CASGVAGTYEQYF.

V is TRBV27 and J is TRBJ1-1; D call uncertain. Trimming removed 7 bases at V and 3 bases at J, with 6 bases between. Germline CDR1 reads MNHEY; CDR2 reads SMNVEV (reference sequence). This CDR3 region has 11 residues. Here the CDR3 reads CASKFHTEAFF. CDR3 DNA sequence: TGTGCCAGCAAATTTCACACTGAAGCTTTCTTT.

The chain carries TRBV18 and TRBJ2-1; D might be TRBD1 or TRBD2, each matching 5 bases. Germline lookup yields CDR1 KGHSH and CDR2 LQKENI. The CDR3 has 16 residues. V was cut by 4 bases and J by 8 bases, with 21 bases left in between. The CDR3 here is CASSLRTGTSTDEQFF. In DNA form, the CDR3 reads TGTGCCAGCTCACTACGTACCGGGACGTCGACCGATGAGCAGTTCTTC.

This clone occurred a few times. J is TRBJ2-1 and V is TRBV7-2, with D tentatively TRBD2 (6 bases). The CDR3 runs 14 residues. Trimming shortened V by 0 bases and J by 5 bases, and 8 bases separated the two germline ends. Germline V gene lookup returns CDR1 SGHTA and CDR2 FQGNSA. The CDR3 region is CASSLARTNNEQFF. The CDR3, as DNA: TGTGCCAGCAGCTTAGCCCGGACTAACAATGAGCAGTTCTTC.